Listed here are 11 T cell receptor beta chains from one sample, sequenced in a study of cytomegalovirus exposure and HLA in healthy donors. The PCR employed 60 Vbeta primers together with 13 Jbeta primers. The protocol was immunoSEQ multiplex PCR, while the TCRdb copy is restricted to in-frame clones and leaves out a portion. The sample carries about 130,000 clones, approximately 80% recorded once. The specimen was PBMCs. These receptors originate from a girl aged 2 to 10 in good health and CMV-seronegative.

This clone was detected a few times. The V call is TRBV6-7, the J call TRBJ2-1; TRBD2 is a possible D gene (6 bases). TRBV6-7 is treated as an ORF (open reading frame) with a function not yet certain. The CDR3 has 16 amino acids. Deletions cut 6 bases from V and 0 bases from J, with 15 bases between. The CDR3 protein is CASRPGDASSYNEQFF. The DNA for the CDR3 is TGTGCCAGCAGACCGGGGGACGCCAGCTCCTACAATGAGCAGTTCTTC.

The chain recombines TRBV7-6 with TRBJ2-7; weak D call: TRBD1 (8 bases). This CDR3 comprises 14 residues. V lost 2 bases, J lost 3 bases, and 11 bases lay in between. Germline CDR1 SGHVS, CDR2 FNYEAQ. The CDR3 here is CASSLYRGGYEQYF. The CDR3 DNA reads TGTGCCAGCAGCTTATACAGGGGGGGCTACGAGCAGTACTTC.

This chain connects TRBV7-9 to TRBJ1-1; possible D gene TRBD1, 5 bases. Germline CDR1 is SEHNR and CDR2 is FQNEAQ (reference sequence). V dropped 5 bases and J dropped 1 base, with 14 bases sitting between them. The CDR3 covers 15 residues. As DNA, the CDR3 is TGTGCCAGCAGCCCGGGGGTGGGACCGAACACTGAAGCTTTCTTT. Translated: CASSPGVGPNTEAFF.

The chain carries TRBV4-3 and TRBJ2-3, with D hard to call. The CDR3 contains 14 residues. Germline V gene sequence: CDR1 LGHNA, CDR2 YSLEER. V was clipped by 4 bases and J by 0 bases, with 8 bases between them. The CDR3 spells CASSPLSSTDTQYF. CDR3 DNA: TGCGCCAGCAGCCCCCTAAGCAGCACAGATACGCAGTATTTT.

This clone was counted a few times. The CDR3 reads CASDGGSEQYF. CDR3 in DNA: TGTGCCAGCGATGGCGGGAGTGAGCAGTACTTC. The V and J genes are TRBV7-9 and TRBJ2-7; 7 nucleotides match TRBD2. After removal of 8 bases from V and 7 bases from J, the junction contained 5 bases not matched to a gene. The CDR3 is 11 residues long. The germline V gene encodes CDR1 SEHNR and CDR2 FQNEAQ (reference sequence). Using reference TRBV7-9 and TRBJ2-7 for the parts outside the CDR3, the full variable domain is DTGVSQNPRHKITKRGQNVTFRCDPISEHNRLYWYRQTLGQGPEFLTYFQNEAQLEKSRLLSDRFSAERPKGSFSTLEIQRTEQGDSAMYLCASDGGSEQYFGPGTRLTVT.

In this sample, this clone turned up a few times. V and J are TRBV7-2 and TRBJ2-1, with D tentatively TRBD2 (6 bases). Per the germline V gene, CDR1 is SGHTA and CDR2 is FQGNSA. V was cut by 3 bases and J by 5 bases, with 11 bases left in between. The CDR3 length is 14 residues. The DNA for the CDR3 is TGTGCCAGCAGCTTCGCCGGGACTCACAATGAGCAGTTCTTC. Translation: CASSFAGTHNEQFF.

CDR3 nucleotides: TGCGCCAGCAGCTTTTACAGGGACCCCTCCTACGAGCAGTACTTC. It yields the protein CASSFYRDPSYEQYF. The rearrangement uses TRBV5-1 and TRBJ2-7, with D perhaps matching TRBD1 (6 bases). V shed 2 bases and J shed 0 bases, with 12 bases lying between them. CDR1 SGHRS and CDR2 YFSETQ come from the germline V gene. The CDR3 is 15 residues long. Using reference TRBV5-1 and TRBJ2-7 for the parts outside the CDR3, the full variable domain is KAGVTQTPRYLIKTRGQQVTLSCSPISGHRSVSWYQQTPGQGLQFLFEYFSETQRNKGNFPGRFSGRQFSNSRSEMNVSTLELGDSALYLCASSFYRDPSYEQYFGPGTRLTVT.

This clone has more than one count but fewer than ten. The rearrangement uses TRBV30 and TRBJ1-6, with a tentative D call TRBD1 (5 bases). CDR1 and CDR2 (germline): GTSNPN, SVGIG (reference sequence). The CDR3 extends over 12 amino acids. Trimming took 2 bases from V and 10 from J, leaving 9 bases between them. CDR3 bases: TGTGCCTGGAGTCCACGGGGGTCACCCCTCCACTTT. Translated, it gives CAWSPRGSPLHF.

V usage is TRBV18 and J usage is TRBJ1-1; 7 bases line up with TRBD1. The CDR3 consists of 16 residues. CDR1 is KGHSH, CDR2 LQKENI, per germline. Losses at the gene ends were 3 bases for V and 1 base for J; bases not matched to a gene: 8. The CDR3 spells CASSPSGGQGNTEAFF. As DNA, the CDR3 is TGTGCCAGCTCACCTTCAGGGGGGCAGGGGAACACTGAAGCTTTCTTT.

The CDR3 region is CATRWIKRGETYNEQFF. The CDR3 bases are TGTGCCACCCGATGGATAAAGCGGGGGGAGACCTACAATGAGCAGTTCTTC. The rearrangement joins TRBV9 to TRBJ2-1, with 9 bases lining up with TRBD2. Per the germline V gene, CDR1 is SGDLS and CDR2 is YYNGEE. CDR3 size: 17 residues. Losses at the gene ends were 9 bases for V and 2 bases for J; bases not matched to a gene: 15.

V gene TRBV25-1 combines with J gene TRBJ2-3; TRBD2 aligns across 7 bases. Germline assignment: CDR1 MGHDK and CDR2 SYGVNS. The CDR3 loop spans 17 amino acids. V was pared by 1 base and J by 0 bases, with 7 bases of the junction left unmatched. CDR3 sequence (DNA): TGTGCCAGCAGTGAATCCCTCGGACTAGTAAGCACAGATACGCAGTATTTT. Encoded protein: CASSESLGLVSTDTQYF.